A selection of T cell receptor beta chains follows, all from one sample in a study of CD8 T cells in Susac syndrome. Via MiXCR, TCRdb re-called the immunoSEQ multiplex PCR reads, giving one row per CDR3 protein. The profile shows 150,000 to 200,000 distinct CDR3 sequences, about 93% of them singletons. The source material was CD4+ T cells from PBMCs. These receptors came from a human donor in good health. CDR3s leave out the opening cysteine and the closing phenylalanine or tryptophan. A D gene is named only where the DNA matches it firmly.

v_gene	len	j_gene	d_gene	CDR3aa
TRBV20-1	11	TRBJ1-1	-	SARDRGPTEAF
TRBV3-1	11	TRBJ1-4	-	ASSQAGDEKLF
TRBV4-1	11	TRBJ1-4	-	ASSRLNNEKLF
TRBV29-1	9	TRBJ1-1	-	SVVKVTEAF
TRBV4-2	15	TRBJ2-7	-	ASSSQSSRASSYEQY
TRBV20-1	13	TRBJ1-6	-	SARDRVPGYSPLH
TRBV20-1	14	TRBJ2-7	-	SARRDSSFRSYEQY
TRBV12-3/TRBV12-4	12	TRBJ1-6	-	ASSLQGGDSPLH
TRBV3-1	15	TRBJ2-3	TRBD2	ASSQRLAGLSTDTQY
TRBV5-1	13	TRBJ1-1	-	ASSQQTVANTEAF
TRBV25-1	14	TRBJ1-2	-	ASSGDASVSSYGYT
TRBV18	11	TRBJ2-7	-	ASSNHEGWEQY
TRBV5-1	12	TRBJ2-1	TRBD1	ASSLATGKDEQF
TRBV3-1	16	TRBJ2-5	TRBD1	ASSPGQGARPLQETQY
TRBV20-1	11	TRBJ2-2	-	SASFGRGGELF
TRBV14	13	TRBJ1-2	-	ASSPLDGRNYGYT
TRBV20-1	10	TRBJ1-6	-	SALPDSSPLH
TRBV7-3	12	TRBJ2-5	TRBD2	ASSGTGGQETQY
TRBV7-2	12	TRBJ1-4	-	ASSLNRLNEKLF
TRBV6-5	11	TRBJ1-1	-	ASSYSRYTEAF
TRBV7-9	11	TRBJ1-6	-	ASSIETGSPLH
TRBV27	11	TRBJ1-6	-	ATRTELTAPLH
TRBV10-3	13	TRBJ2-4	-	AISEAGTAKNIQY
TRBV5-1	14	TRBJ1-1	TRBD1	ASTISPGTGGSEAF
TRBV5-4	11	TRBJ2-2	TRBD1	ASSWDRGGELF
TRBV18	12	TRBJ2-2	-	ASERLSNTGELF
TRBV29-1	10	TRBJ2-2	-	SVGGNTGELF
TRBV30	14	TRBJ2-3	TRBD2	AWSPPLAGVRNTQY
TRBV29-1	11	TRBJ2-7	-	SVAGTPTYEQY
TRBV3-1	14	TRBJ2-1	TRBD2	ASSRERAGGRNEQF
TRBV20-1	11	TRBJ1-2	-	SATPGSAYGYT
TRBV29-1	13	TRBJ1-1	-	SVESWEAGTTEAF
TRBV5-1	14	TRBJ2-1	TRBD2	ASTESLNSGGIEQF
TRBV11-1	14	TRBJ1-6	TRBD1	ASSSSGTGGNSPLH
TRBV20-1	10	TRBJ2-7	-	SASGNSYEQY
TRBV20-1	13	TRBJ1-5	-	SARVPGNSNQPQH
TRBV3-1	11	TRBJ1-2	TRBD1	ASSHGQGDGYT
TRBV12-3/TRBV12-4	14	TRBJ2-2	TRBD2	ASSRTSGGATGELF
TRBV20-1	11	TRBJ2-7	-	SARTGSGHEQY
TRBV5-1	11	TRBJ2-5	TRBD1	ASSFGTEETQY
TRBV7-9	13	TRBJ2-6	-	ATELAGSGANVLT
TRBV20-1	9	TRBJ2-6	-	SARGANVLT
TRBV3-1	11	TRBJ1-1	-	ASSQDVEDEAF
TRBV11-2	13	TRBJ1-2	-	ASSLEIRPIYGYT
TRBV29-1	11	TRBJ2-4	-	SVEVGGEYIQY
TRBV20-1	13	TRBJ2-3	-	SARDGGRGIDTQY
TRBV2	12	TRBJ1-5	-	ASSEVWDRQPQH
TRBV19	13	TRBJ2-5	-	ASKRAGTPQETQY
TRBV29-1	12	TRBJ1-4	TRBD1	SARGVSEGEKLF
TRBV30	11	TRBJ2-5	-	AWKISGSGAQY
TRBV20-1	10	TRBJ2-2	-	SARSQAGELF
TRBV20-1	12	TRBJ2-7	-	SALDSRTTYEQY
TRBV28	9	TRBJ1-5	-	ASQTNQPQH
TRBV3-1	10	TRBJ2-7	-	ASSQGEGEQY
TRBV7-9	11	TRBJ2-4	-	ASSLGEGNIQY
TRBV23-1	15	TRBJ1-5	TRBD1	ASSQSRTTGGNQPQH
TRBV2	13	TRBJ1-1	-	ASSALGQLNTEAF
TRBV20-1	12	TRBJ2-3	TRBD2	SAPTSGGAYTQY
TRBV7-9	16	TRBJ2-2	-	ASSLGGTDGQNTGELF
TRBV3-1	12	TRBJ2-2	-	ASSQGGNTGELF